Listed below are T cell receptor beta chains from one sample, sequenced in a study of control samples from healthy donors and cancer patients. Clones were sequenced by immunoSEQ multiplex PCR, and TCRdb holds only the in-frame ones, with some missing. The data contain about 20,000 clones, roughly 91% of them singletons. What was sequenced was PBMCs. The receptors were gathered from a man aged 55 to 70 with head and neck cancer. The CDR3 runs from the conserved cysteine through the conserved F or W. A D gene is named only where the DNA matches it firmly. For some rows the clone size is stated as once, few or many, or as a class when expanded; others skip it.

>TRBV29-1|TRBJ2-4|-|TRBD1
CSVEGEWDRGLDIQYF
TGCAGCGTTGAAGGGGAGTGGGACAGGGGGCTAGACATTCAGTACTTC
>TRBV5-1|TRBJ2-5|-|TRBD1
CASSGTVQETQYF
TGCGCCAGCAGCGGGACAGTCCAAGAGACCCAGTACTTC
>TRBV5-1|TRBJ2-7|-|TRBD1
CASSLGDREREQYF
TGCGCCAGCAGCTTGGGGGACAGGGAACGCGAGCAGTACTTC
>TRBV6-2/TRBV6-3|TRBJ2-5|-|TRBD2
CASSPGRGGVETQYF
TGTGCCAGCAGCCCGGGGCGGGGAGGGGTGGAGACCCAGTACTTC
>TRBV19|TRBJ2-1|once|-
CASSIAVQDNEQFF
TGTGCCAGTAGTATAGCGGTACAGGACAATGAGCAGTTCTTC
>TRBV6-5|TRBJ2-7|once|-
CASTEYYEQYF
TGTGCCAGCACGGAATACTACGAGCAGTACTTC
>TRBV27|TRBJ2-7|-|-
CASSLSGAPEQYF
TGTGCCAGCAGTTTAAGTGGGGCTCCCGAGCAGTACTTC
>TRBV5-4|TRBJ2-3|once|-
CASSPDLTDTQYF
TGTGCCAGCAGCCCCGACCTCACAGATACGCAGTATTTT
>TRBV7-2|TRBJ2-2|-|-
CASSLGAVSGELFF
TGTGCCAGCAGCTTAGGGGCAGTCTCTGGGGAGCTGTTTTTT
>TRBV7-2|TRBJ2-3|-|-
CASNSGPADTQYF
TGTGCCAGCAATAGCGGCCCCGCAGATACGCAGTATTTT
>TRBV5-1|TRBJ2-3|few|TRBD2
CASSLQATSGGGDTQYF
TGCGCCAGCAGCTTGCAGGCTACTAGCGGGGGTGGAGATACGCAGTATTTT
>TRBV7-8|TRBJ1-5|medium-sized|TRBD1
CASSTSDRAPWEPQHF
TGTGCCAGCAGCACGAGCGACAGGGCCCCATGGGAGCCCCAGCATTTT
>TRBV3-1/TRBV3-2|TRBJ1-6|-|-
CASSQEGRSPLHF
TGTGCCAGCAGCCAAGAAGGGCGATCACCCCTCCACTTT
>TRBV19|TRBJ1-6|-|-
CASSDTQIYNSPLHF
TGTGCCAGTAGTGATACTCAGATCTATAATTCACCCCTCCACTTT
>TRBV5-4|TRBJ1-3|-|-
CASSLEAGPGGSNTIYF
TGTGCCAGCAGCTTGGAGGCCGGACCCGGTGGGAGTAACACCATATATTTT
>TRBV5-6|TRBJ2-6|-|-
CASSLQGGANVLTF
TGTGCCAGCAGCTTGCAAGGTGGGGCCAACGTCCTGACTTTC
>TRBV5-8|TRBJ1-1|-|-
CASSSHGPNTEAFF
TGTGCCAGCAGTTCTCACGGTCCCAACACTGAAGCTTTCTTT
>TRBV15|TRBJ2-7|-|-
CATSPTPGSYEQYF
TGTGCCACCAGCCCCACTCCAGGATCCTACGAGCAGTACTTC
>TRBV27|TRBJ2-2|hyperexpanded|-
CASSEAMANTGELFF
TGTGCCAGCTCCGAAGCAATGGCTAACACCGGGGAGCTGTTTTTT
>TRBV28|TRBJ1-1|-|-
CASTVSTEAFF
TGTGCCAGCACCGTTAGCACTGAAGCTTTCTTT
>TRBV6-5|TRBJ1-2|-|TRBD1
CASSHTGTVGYGYTF
TGTGCCAGCAGTCACACCGGGACAGTCGGCTATGGCTACACCTTC
>TRBV2|TRBJ1-1|-|-
CASKTEPVNTEAFF
TGTGCCAGCAAAACGGAGCCGGTGAACACTGAAGCTTTCTTT
>TRBV12-3/TRBV12-4|TRBJ1-6|-|TRBD1
CASGRDRASPLHF
TGTGCCAGCGGACGGGACAGGGCTTCACCCCTCCACTTT
>TRBV6-5|TRBJ2-7|-|-
CASSYEGGREQYF
TGTGCCAGCAGTTACGAAGGAGGCAGGGAGCAGTACTTC
>TRBV7-3|TRBJ2-3|-|-
CATSFGGGTDTQYF
TGTGCCACCTCGTTTGGCGGGGGCACAGATACGCAGTATTTT
>TRBV2|TRBJ2-3|-|TRBD2
CATSRGTSGSTDTQYF
TGTGCCACATCAAGGGGGACTAGCGGTAGCACAGATACGCAGTATTTT
>TRBV4-1|TRBJ1-6|-|-
CASSQDPGGTYNSPLHF
TGCGCCAGCAGCCAAGACCCGGGGGGGACCTATAATTCACCCCTCCACTTT
>TRBV27|TRBJ1-5|-|-
CASSPTSQSPQHF
TGTGCCAGCAGTCCAACCTCCCAATCGCCCCAGCATTTT
>TRBV9|TRBJ2-2|-|-
CASSVEGGGNTGELFF
TGTGCCAGCAGCGTAGAAGGTGGGGGGAACACCGGGGAGCTGTTTTTT
>TRBV4-1|TRBJ2-7|-|TRBD1
CASSLLGGQGVLTSYEQYF
TGCGCCAGCAGCCTCCTTGGGGGACAGGGGGTCTTAACGTCCTACGAGCAGTACTTC
>TRBV19|TRBJ2-2|few|-
CASSIVGGTGELFF
TGTGCCAGTAGTATAGTGGGAGGCACCGGGGAGCTGTTTTTT
>TRBV19|TRBJ2-7|-|TRBD1
CASRGQPENLYEQYF
TGTGCCAGTAGGGGACAGCCAGAAAACCTCTACGAGCAGTACTTC
>TRBV15|TRBJ1-4|-|-
CATSRETGTNEKLFF
TGTGCCACCAGCAGGGAAACAGGAACGAATGAAAAACTGTTTTTT
>TRBV27|TRBJ2-1|-|TRBD2
CASSLSRRGAGNEQFF
TGTGCCAGCAGTTTATCGCGGCGGGGGGCGGGGAATGAGCAGTTCTTC
>TRBV24-1|TRBJ2-3|once|TRBD1
CAITGTGHTQYF
TGTGCCATTACCGGGACAGGGCATACGCAGTATTTT
>TRBV7-9|TRBJ1-1|-|-
CASSHRAMNTEAFF
TGTGCCAGCAGCCACAGGGCCATGAACACTGAAGCTTTCTTT
>TRBV3-1/TRBV3-2|TRBJ1-1|-|TRBD1
CASKAGGMNTEAFF
TGTGCCAGCAAAGCAGGGGGAATGAACACTGAAGCTTTCTTT
>TRBV7-9|TRBJ2-7|-|-
CASSSAGKYEQYF
TGTGCCAGCAGCTCTGCAGGGAAGTACGAGCAGTACTTC
>TRBV3-1/TRBV3-2|TRBJ1-2|once|-
CASSPGPTGLMGYTF
TGTGCCAGCAGCCCAGGACCGACAGGCTTAATGGGCTACACCTTC
>TRBV21-1|TRBJ2-7|-|-
CASSSEDPVQGGEYEQYF
TGTGCCAGCAGCTCCGAGGACCCGGTGCAGGGAGGGGAATACGAGCAGTACTTC